This record looks at one TCR beta chain sequence and its context. Its specificity is unknown. The treatment was: roughly 18 received Ad26.COV2.S at low or high dose, single or two shots; 5 received placebo; per-sample allocation not given. Specimens were obtained on day 63 following the first vaccine or placebo injection. What was given as vaccine was an Ad26 vector encoding Wuhan-strain SARS-CoV-2 spike. V was clipped by 0 bases and J by 2 bases, with 8 bases between them. Per germline, CDR1 GTSNPN and CDR2 SVGIG (reference sequence). This CDR3 contains 14 residues. Libraries were prepared by immunoSEQ multiplex PCR; TCRdb keeps only in-frame clonotypes and omits some of them. The sample includes 430,000 or so clones, 90% of them seen just once. The sample is drawn from a study of Ad26.COV2.S vaccination and SARS-CoV-2 variants. Turning to the study itself: Participant was drawn from the COV1001 Ad26.COV2.S trial arm. The vaccine Ad26.COV2.S was put into the muscle once, or twice with 56 days between.

The study's findings and limits: People who got the vaccine had more spike-specific TCR breadth than people who got placebo.

The material was peripheral blood, obtained in a trial of Ad26.COV2.S vaccine versus placebo. The chain has TRBV30 and TRBJ1-3; D possibly corresponds to TRBD1 (5 bases). The TCR comes from a person aged 18 to 59 who received the Ad26.COV2.S COVID-19 vaccine or a placebo. CDR3 in DNA: TGTGCCTGGAGTGTACTGGGGGCTGGAAACACCATATATTTT. This gives the protein CAWSVLGAGNTIYF.